This TCR beta chain stems from a study of blood T cell repertoires in COVID-19. Study-wide context: The United States, Italy and Spain were the sources of the acute and convalescent COVID-19 samples. T cells, B-cell-depleted T cells, or PBMCs provided the cDNA or gDNA that served as material.

CDR1 SGHRS and CDR2 YFSETQ come from the germline V gene. CDR3 size: 15 residues. V dropped 6 bases and J dropped 2; count of bases not matched to a gene: 7. In the original workflow: Estimation of nucleated cell counts was performed using reference gene primer amplification. Using immunoSEQ multiplex PCR, the repertoire was profiled, and TCRdb retains in-frame clones only, with some absent. V and J calls and clone size are copied from that table; D and trimming were computed from the DNA. This table has 150,000 to 200,000 clones, around nine tenths appearing once. The chain joins TRBV5-1 to TRBJ2-1, with 8 bases identical to TRBD1. The sample was peripheral blood. The sequence was obtained from a human donor in a cohort sampled during active COVID-19. CDR3 in amino acids: CASTPGQGPYNEQFF. The CDR3 DNA reads TGCGCCAGCACACCTGGACAGGGTCCCTACAATGAGCAGTTCTTC. Drawing the rest from reference TRBV5-1 and TRBJ2-1, the complete variable domain is KAGVTQTPRYLIKTRGQQVTLSCSPISGHRSVSWYQQTPGQGLQFLFEYFSETQRNKGNFPGRFSGRQFSNSRSEMNVSTLELGDSALYLCASTPGQGPYNEQFFGPGTRLTVL.